Detailed here is one T cell receptor (beta chain). The germline gives CDR1 SGHDT, CDR2 YYEEEE. The CDR3 extends over 16 amino acids. The ends lost 2 bases at V and 5 bases at J; junction bases unmatched: 11. The sample belongs to a study of early stage breast cancer tumors. Sequencing was performed with immunoSEQ multiplex PCR; in TCRdb, only in-frame clones are kept and a portion is missing. The data contain 11,000 to 15,000 clones, less than 85% of them seen just once; the ten biggest clones take up less than 5%. The sequenced sample was normal breast tissue next to the tumor. The receptor was isolated from a young adult with breast cancer. V usage is TRBV5-6 and J usage is TRBJ2-5; 8 bases are shared with TRBD1. DNA for the CDR3: TGTGCCAGCAGCTTAGAACAGGGGGGAGGCGGGGAGACCCAGTACTTC. Its protein product is CASSLEQGGGGETQYF.